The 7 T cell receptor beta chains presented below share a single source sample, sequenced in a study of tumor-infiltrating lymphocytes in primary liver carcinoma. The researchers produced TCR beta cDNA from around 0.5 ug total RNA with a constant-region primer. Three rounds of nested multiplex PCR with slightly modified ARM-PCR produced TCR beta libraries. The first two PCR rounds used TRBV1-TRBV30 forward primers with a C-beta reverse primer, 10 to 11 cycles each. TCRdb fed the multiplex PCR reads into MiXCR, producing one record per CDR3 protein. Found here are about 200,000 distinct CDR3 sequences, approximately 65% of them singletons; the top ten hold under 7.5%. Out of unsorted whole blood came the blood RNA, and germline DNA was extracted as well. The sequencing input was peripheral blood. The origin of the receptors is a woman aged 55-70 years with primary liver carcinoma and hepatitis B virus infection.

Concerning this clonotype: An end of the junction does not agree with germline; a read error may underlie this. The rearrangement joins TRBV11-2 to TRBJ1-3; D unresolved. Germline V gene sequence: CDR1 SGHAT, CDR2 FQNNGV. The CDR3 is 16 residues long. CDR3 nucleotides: TGTGCCATCAGCCCCGTTTCGGGTAGCTCTGGAAACACCATATATTTT. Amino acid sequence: CAISPVSGSSGNTIYF.

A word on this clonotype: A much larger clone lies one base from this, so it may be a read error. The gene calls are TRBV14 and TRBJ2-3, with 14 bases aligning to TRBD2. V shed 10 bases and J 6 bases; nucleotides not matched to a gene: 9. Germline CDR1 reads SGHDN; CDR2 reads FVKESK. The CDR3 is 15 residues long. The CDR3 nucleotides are TGTGCCACCATCTCCGGGACTAGCGGGAGTGATACGCAGTATTTT. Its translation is CATISGTSGSDTQYF.

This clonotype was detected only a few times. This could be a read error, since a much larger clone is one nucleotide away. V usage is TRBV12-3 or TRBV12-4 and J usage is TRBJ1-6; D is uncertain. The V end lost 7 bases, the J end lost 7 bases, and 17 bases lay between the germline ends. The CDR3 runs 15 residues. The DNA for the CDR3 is TGTGCCAGCAATTCCAGACTGCCCCCCAATTCACCCCTCCACTTT. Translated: CASNSRLPPNSPLHF.

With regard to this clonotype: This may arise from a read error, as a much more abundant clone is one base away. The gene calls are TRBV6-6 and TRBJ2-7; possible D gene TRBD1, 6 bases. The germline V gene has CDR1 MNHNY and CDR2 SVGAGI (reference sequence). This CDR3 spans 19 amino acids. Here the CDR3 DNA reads TGTACCAGCAGTTACTATGGGACATCTACAGGGAGTAGGTCCTACGAGCAGTACTTC. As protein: CTSSYYGTSTGSRSYEQYF.

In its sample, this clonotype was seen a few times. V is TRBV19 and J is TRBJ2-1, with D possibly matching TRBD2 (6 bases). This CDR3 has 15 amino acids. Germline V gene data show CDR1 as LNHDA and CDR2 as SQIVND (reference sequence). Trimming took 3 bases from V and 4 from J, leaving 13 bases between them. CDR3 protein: CASSIGGTRYNEQFF. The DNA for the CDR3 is TGTGCCAGTAGTATCGGCGGGACCCGTTACAATGAGCAGTTCTTC.

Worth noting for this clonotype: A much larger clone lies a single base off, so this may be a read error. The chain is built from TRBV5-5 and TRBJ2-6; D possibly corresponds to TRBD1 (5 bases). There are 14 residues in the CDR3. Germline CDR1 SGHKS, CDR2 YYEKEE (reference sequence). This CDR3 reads CASSLRTGASVLTF. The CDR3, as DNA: TGTGCCAGCAGCTTGAGAACTGGGGCCAGCGTCCTGACTTTC. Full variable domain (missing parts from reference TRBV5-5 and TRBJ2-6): DAGVTQSPTHLIKTRGQQVTLRCSPISGHKSVSWYQQVLGQGPQFIFQYYEKEERGRGNFPDRFSARQFPNYSSELNVNALLLGDSALYLCASSLRTGASVLTFGAGSRLTVL.

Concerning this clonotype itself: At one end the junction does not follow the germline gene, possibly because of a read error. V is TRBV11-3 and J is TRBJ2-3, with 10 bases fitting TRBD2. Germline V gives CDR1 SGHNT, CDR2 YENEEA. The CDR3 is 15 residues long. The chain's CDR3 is CASNLGTSDRVTQYF. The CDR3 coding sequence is TGTGCCAGCAACTTAGGGACTAGCGATAGAGTTACGCAGTATTTT.